A single sample is the source of the 11 T cell receptor beta chains below, sequenced in a study of control samples from healthy donors and cancer patients (dated by TCRdb to 2018 to 2020). Library creation used the immunoSEQ multiplex PCR assay. TCRdb took over this immuneACCESS table, retaining in-frame rearrangements with V and J assigned. Such tables are incomplete; in checked studies, under half of the missing clones stem from an unresolved V gene, and the remainder is unexplained. The sample table shows 110,000 or so clones, and approximately 87% are seen once. The ten top clones hold roughly an eighth of the sample. Sequenced sample: blood. The receptors shown here come from a man aged 25 to 40 in good health.

This clone was recorded only once. The chain recombines TRBV27 with TRBJ1-4; 8 bases align to TRBD1. Germline V gene data show CDR1 as MNHEY and CDR2 as SMNVEV (reference sequence). J lost 6 bases, V lost 6 bases, and 21 bases had no gene match. This CDR3 spans 19 amino acids. The CDR3 DNA reads TGTGCCAGCAGGCGGGCAGGACAGGGTTCATTCCGGGCTGATGAAAAACTGTTTTTT. Its protein product is CASRRAGQGSFRADEKLFF.

The J gene is TRBJ1-1, the V gene TRBV29-1; D ambiguous. The CDR3 sequence is 12 residues long. CDR1 is SQVTM and CDR2 is ANQGSEA in the germline V gene. V lost 4 bases and J lost 14, with 20 bases in between. DNA for the CDR3: TGCAGCGTTGGTTCTAGGGCGGGGAACGCGTTCTTT. The encoded protein is CSVGSRAGNAFF.

The V and J genes are TRBV5-4 and TRBJ2-5; tentatively, D is TRBD1 or TRBD2 (7 bases each). The CDR3 sequence is 14 residues long. CDR1 is SGHNT, CDR2 YYREEE, per germline (reference sequence). Trimming cost V 5 bases and J 5 bases, with 16 bases left between them. This CDR3 is CASSYGTAGETQYF. CDR3 in DNA: TGTGCCAGCAGTTACGGGACAGCGGGGGAGACCCAGTACTTC.

The CDR3 loop reads CASSYLWTETRETQYF. As DNA, the CDR3 is TGTGCCAGCAGCTACCTGTGGACGGAGACGCGAGAGACCCAGTACTTC. The chain uses TRBV6-5 and TRBJ2-5; D ambiguous. This CDR3 spans 16 amino acids. Trimming took 6 bases from V and 4 from J, leaving 21 bases between them. Germline CDR1 MNHEY, CDR2 SVGAGI.

This chain links TRBV10-2 with TRBJ2-5, with D unresolved. The CDR3 runs to 13 residues. Germline CDR1 WSHSY, CDR2 SAAADI. With 4 bases removed from V and 1 base from J, the gap between germline ends came to 7 bases. The CDR3 loop reads CASSAQSQETQYF. In nucleotides, the CDR3 is TGCGCCAGCAGTGCCCAGTCCCAAGAGACCCAGTACTTC.

The rearrangement joins TRBV10-3 to TRBJ1-1, with 9 bases aligning to TRBD1. CDR3 length: 14 residues. CDR1 ENHRY and CDR2 SYGVKD come from the germline V gene. After removal of 4 bases from V and 5 bases from J, the junction contained 5 bases not matched to a gene. As DNA, the CDR3 is TGTGCCATCAGTGGCGGACAGGGGAGGACTGAAGCTTTCTTT. Translation: CAISGGQGRTEAFF.

Comments on this clone: Germline and junction disagree at one end, which may indicate a read error. The V gene is TRBV6-6, the J gene TRBJ1-3, with D tentatively TRBD1 (6 bases). CDR3 length: 14 amino acids. Germline V lookup: CDR1 MNHNY, CDR2 SVGAGI (reference sequence). The CDR3 bases are TGTGCCAGCAGCCCGGGGGGCTCTGGAAACACTATATATTTT. Amino acid sequence: CASSPGGSGNTIYF.

The CDR3 loop reads CSVPGGSGYTF. The CDR3 nucleotides read TGCAGCGTTCCAGGGGGCTCTGGCTACACCTTC. The chain couples TRBV29-1 to TRBJ1-2, with TRBD1 matching over 8 bases. This CDR3 is built from 11 residues. Germline CDR1 is SQVTM and CDR2 is ANQGSEA. V lost 5 bases and J lost 7; bases outside the gene matches: 3.

CDR3 sequence reads: CASKREGGHGYTF. In DNA form, the CDR3 reads TGTGCCAGCAAGCGGGAAGGGGGCCATGGCTACACCTTC. This chain links TRBV27 with TRBJ1-2, with 7 nucleotides matching TRBD1. Germline-derived CDR1 and CDR2 are MNHEY and SMNVEV (reference sequence). Unmatched junction bases numbered 8, after V lost 7 bases and J lost 6 bases. The CDR3 is 13 residues long.

This rearrangement joins TRBV5-1 to TRBJ2-2, with 8 bases fitting TRBD1. Germline trimming cut 4 bases from V and 4 bases from J; bases unmatched to any gene: 6. The germline CDR1 and CDR2 sequences are SGHRS and YFSETQ. CDR3 length: 15 residues. CDR3 amino acids: CASSPGQGVTGELFF. The CDR3 nucleotides read TGCGCCAGCAGCCCCGGACAGGGAGTCACCGGGGAGCTGTTTTTT.

V usage is TRBV2 and J usage is TRBJ1-1, with 8 bases lining up with TRBD1. This CDR3 has 14 residues. Germline loops: CDR1 SNHLY, CDR2 FYNNEI. Trimming at V came to 6 bases and at J to 5 bases, leaving 8 bases not matched to a gene. The CDR3 loop reads CASRMDRASTEAFF. CDR3 in DNA: TGTGCCAGCAGAATGGACAGGGCCAGTACTGAAGCTTTCTTT.